The clone carrying this T cell receptor (beta chain) has a count of ten or more. Its specificity is unknown. This entry belongs to a study of Graves' ophthalmopathy and Graves' hyperthyroidism. RNA transcripts were the template, and TCR beta CDR3 regions were amplified from them. The authors performed first-round RT-PCR with HTBI primers and then a second-round multiplex PCR. One entry per CDR3 protein results from TCRdb running MiXCR on the multiplex PCR reads. The sample has around 1,000,000 distinct CDR3 sequences; about 35% are singletons. The CDR3 length is 15 residues. Trimming removed 3 bases from V and 7 bases from J; junction bases left unmatched: 8. The germline V gene encodes CDR1 SGDLS and CDR2 YYNGEE. Hyperthyroidism in these 18- to 65-year-old patients was newly diagnosed, lasting under 2 months. Findings and limits, study-wide: A model built from 13 signatures distinguished ophthalmopathy from stable hyperthyroidism with around 91% sensitivity and about 81% specificity. Blood contained most expanded thyroid clonotypes exceeding 0.001 frequency.

The TCR was taken from an adult man with Graves' hyperthyroidism. This chain connects TRBV9 to TRBJ1-4; TRBD1 agrees at 8 bases. The source material was peripheral blood or thyroid tissue (not recorded which). The CDR3 reads CASSDEPGGGEKLFF. For the CDR3, the DNA is TGTGCCAGCAGCGACGAGCCAGGGGGCGGTGAAAAACTGTTTTTT.